This record looks at one T cell receptor (beta chain) sequence and its context. Its target is unknown. This record belongs to a study of vaccination and CD4 T cells after COVID-19. Study-wide context: Vaccinees got either two BNT162b2 doses or two mRNA-1273 doses.

Treatment meaning: roughly 11-day PBMC culture with coronavirus spike peptide pools or control peptides (ViraFEST assay). Peptide pool stimulation in ViraFEST expanded antigen-specific T cells, whose TCRs were then sequenced. Following culture for around 9 days, CD4+ T cells were isolated by negative selection. The study's findings and limits: Convalescent patients' median share of reactive clones seen only post-vaccination was about 87%.

This CDR3 has 14 amino acids. Trimming removed 8 bases from V and 5 bases from J, with 18 bases in between. Germline V lookup: CDR1 MNHNS, CDR2 SASEGT. An Oncomine TCR Beta short-read assay was used to sequence the DNA from cultured CD4+ T cells. TCRdb reprocessed the PCR reads via MiXCR and lists one record per CDR3 protein. The sample includes 7,000 to 9,000 distinct CDR3 sequences, 60% of them seen just once. The TCR sequence derives from a human donor with COVID-19. The rearrangement uses TRBV6-1 and TRBJ1-2, with D possibly matching TRBD1 (6 bases). Sample: cultured CD4+ T cells from blood, taken after SARS-CoV-2 vaccination. The CDR3 nucleotides read TGTGCCAGCTTACCAATTGGGGGGGCGTATGGCTACACCTTC. This encodes CASLPIGGAYGYTF.